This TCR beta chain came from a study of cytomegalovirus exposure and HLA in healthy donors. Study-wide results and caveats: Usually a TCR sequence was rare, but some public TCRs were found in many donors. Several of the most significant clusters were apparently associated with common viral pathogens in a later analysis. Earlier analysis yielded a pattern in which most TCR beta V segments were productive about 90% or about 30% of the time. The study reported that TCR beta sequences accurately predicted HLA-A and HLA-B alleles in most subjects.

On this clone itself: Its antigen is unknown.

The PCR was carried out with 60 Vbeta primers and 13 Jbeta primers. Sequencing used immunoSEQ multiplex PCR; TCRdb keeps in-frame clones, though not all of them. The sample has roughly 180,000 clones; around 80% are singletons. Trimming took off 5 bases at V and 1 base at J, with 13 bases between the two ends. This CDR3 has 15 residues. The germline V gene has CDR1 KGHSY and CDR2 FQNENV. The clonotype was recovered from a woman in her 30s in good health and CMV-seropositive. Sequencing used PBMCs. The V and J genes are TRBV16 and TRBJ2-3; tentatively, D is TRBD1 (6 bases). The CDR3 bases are TGTGCCAGCAGCTCCGGGACACCTGGCACAGATACGCAGTATTTT. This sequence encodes CASSSGTPGTDTQYF.